The present T cell receptor (beta chain) was sequenced within a study of identical twins. Regarding the study as a whole: Surplus twin overlap in beta out-of-frame sequences was less pronounced. The authors drew conclusions from cross-sectional statistical analysis rather than following the same donors. There was an excess of low generation probability in the out-of-frame alpha sequences that twins shared.

CDR1 MNHEY and CDR2 SMNVEV come from the germline V gene (reference sequence). V shed 1 base and J shed 2 bases, with 10 bases lying between them. The CDR3 has 15 residues. TCRdb ran MiXCR on the 5' RACE reads and lists one entry per CDR3 protein. The sample yields about 570,000 distinct CDR3 sequences, 9.6% seen once. This clonotype was counted ten times or more. Its specificity is not known. The sample also formed part of further work on yellow fever vaccine responses in identical twins. That study adds: Vaccine-induced T cell responses in twins were reportedly observed to appear partly convergent, partly personalized.

The chain links TRBV27 to TRBJ2-3, with D possibly TRBD2 on 5 matching bases. This receptor was identified in a woman younger than 35 in good health. The sequenced sample was PBMCs. The CDR3 spells CASSLLRGNTDTQYF. The CDR3 DNA reads TGTGCCAGCAGTTTATTAAGAGGGAACACAGATACGCAGTATTTT.